The clone carrying this T cell receptor (beta chain) was detected a few times. This sample is part of a study of cytomegalovirus exposure and HLA in healthy donors. The PCR had 60 Vbeta and 13 Jbeta primers. The table came from immunoSEQ multiplex PCR; TCRdb's copy has only in-frame clones and leaves some out. The sample has some 70,000 clones, more than 80% seen once; the top ten hold approximately 7%. The TCR sequence derives from a human donor in good health. Sequencing used PBMCs.

This chain's CDR3 is CASSATGVVSNQPQHF. The DNA of the CDR3 is TGTGCCAGCAGTGCTACAGGGGTGGTTAGCAATCAGCCCCAGCATTTT. The chain has TRBV2 and TRBJ1-5; 7 nucleotides agree with TRBD1. CDR1 SNHLY and CDR2 FYNNEI come from the germline V gene. The length of the CDR3 is 16 residues. The V and J ends lost 4 bases and 0 bases, in that order; junction bases with no gene match: 6.